Sequencing of this TCR beta chain was carried out in a study of identical twins. TCRdb reprocessed the 5' RACE reads via MiXCR and lists one record per CDR3 protein. The data contain roughly 470,000 distinct CDR3 sequences, roughly an eighth of them singletons. With V trimmed by 5 bases and J by 7 bases, 6 bases remained unmatched. The germline gives CDR1 MNHNS, CDR2 SASEGT. The CDR3 runs 14 residues. The same sample was also used in a study of yellow fever vaccine responses in identical twins.

This receptor was obtained from a woman between 18 and 29 years old in good health. The chain recombines TRBV6-1 with TRBJ2-2; 8 bases fit TRBD1. The material sequenced was CD4+ T cells sorted from blood. DNA for the CDR3: TGTGCCAGCAGTCGACAGGGGTGGATCGGGGAGCTGTTTTTT. It encodes CASSRQGWIGELFF.